This entry concerns a single TCR beta chain. The data were obtained in a study of blood T cell repertoires in COVID-19. Looking at the study overall: The origin of the acute and convalescent COVID-19 samples was the United States, Italy and Spain. In each case, the material was cDNA or gDNA derived from T cells, B-cell-depleted T cells, or PBMCs.

Germline V gene sequence: CDR1 SGHVS, CDR2 FNYEAQ. The CDR3 runs to 15 residues. J lost 4 bases, V lost 3 bases, and 6 bases had no gene match. Libraries were prepared by immunoSEQ multiplex PCR; TCRdb keeps only in-frame clonotypes and omits some of them. Seen here are fewer than 65,000 clones, 91% observed once, and the top ten hold about 7.3%. The specimen sequenced was peripheral blood. The TCR was taken from a woman aged 55-69 years with active or convalescent COVID-19. This chain uses TRBV7-6 with TRBJ1-5, with 7 bases fitting TRBD1. The CDR3 DNA is TGTGCCAGCAGCTTGGACACAGGGGTAAATCAGCCCCAGCATTTT. Its translation is CASSLDTGVNQPQHF.